The next 7 T cell receptor beta chains were all read from a single sample in a study of blood T cell repertoires in COVID-19. Generated by immunoSEQ multiplex PCR, the TCRdb table keeps only in-frame clones and is missing some. The sample shows fewer than 250,000 clones, 80% to 85% of them seen only once. Sequences were obtained from PBMCs or T cells enriched from blood (not recorded which). Every receptor here comes from a woman aged 25 to 45 who had been exposed to COVID-19.

The chain combines TRBV14 with TRBJ1-2; the match to TRBD1 covers 11 bases. Germline trimming cut 3 bases from V and 8 bases from J; bases unmatched to any gene: 8. The CDR3 contains 15 residues. Germline CDR1 is SGHDN and CDR2 is FVKESK. The CDR3 nucleotides read TGTGCCAGCAGCCACAGGGACAGGGGGATAGAGGGCTACACCTTC. Its protein product is CASSHRDRGIEGYTF. Looking up the rest from reference TRBV14 and TRBJ1-2 gives the full variable domain: EAGVTQFPSHSVIEKGQTVTLRCDPISGHDNLYWYRRVMGKEIKFLLHFVKESKQDESGMPNNRFLAERTGGTYSTLKVQPAELEDSGVYFCASSHRDRGIEGYTFGSGTRLTVV.

This chain uses TRBV27 with TRBJ1-4, with D tentatively TRBD1 (5 bases). V lost 5 bases and J 5 bases, leaving 18 bases between the germline ends. Germline V lookup: CDR1 MNHEY, CDR2 SMNVEV (reference sequence). This CDR3 has 16 amino acids. CDR3 in amino acids: CASSLTMGLKNEKLFF. The CDR3 nucleotides are TGTGCCAGCAGTCTTACTATGGGGCTAAAGAATGAAAAACTGTTTTTT.

The chain links TRBV4-3 to TRBJ1-1, with 11 bases identical to TRBD1. CDR3 size: 15 residues. V trimming: 0 bases; J trimming: 4 bases; junction bases outside the gene matches: 1. Germline CDR1 and CDR2: LGHNA and YSLEER. The CDR3 nucleotides are TGCGCCAGCAGCCAAGATGGACAGGGGGCCACTGAAGCTTTCTTT. Encoded protein: CASSQDGQGATEAFF.

There are a few counts of this clone. This chain connects TRBV2 to TRBJ1-4, with no clear D. This CDR3 spans 14 amino acids. V was clipped by 6 bases and J by 8 bases, with 16 bases between them. Germline loops: CDR1 SNHLY, CDR2 FYNNEI. The CDR3 DNA reads as TGTGCCAGCAGCCTACGGGATCCGGGGGAAAAACTGTTTTTT. Its protein is CASSLRDPGEKLFF. Full variable domain (missing parts from reference TRBV2 and TRBJ1-4): EPEVTQTPSHQVTQMGQEVILRCVPISNHLYFYWYRQILGQKVEFLVSFYNNEISEKSEIFDDQFSVERPDGSNFTLKIRSTKLEDSAMYFCASSLRDPGEKLFFGSGTQLSVL.

The V call is TRBV13, the J call TRBJ1-6; TRBD1 matches 7 bases. The trim removed 4 bases at V and 6 bases at J, leaving 6 bases unmatched. The germline gives CDR1 PRHDT, CDR2 FYEKMQ (reference sequence). The CDR3 totals 15 residues. In DNA form, the CDR3 reads TGTGCCAGCAGCTCAACAGGGGAAACTAATTCACCCCTCCACTTT. The encoded protein is CASSSTGETNSPLHF.

This chain links TRBV7-9 with TRBJ2-3, with 8 bases aligning to TRBD2. The germline CDR1 and CDR2 sequences are SEHNR and FQNEAQ (reference sequence). Germline trimming cut 1 base from V and 6 bases from J; bases unmatched to any gene: 9. This CDR3 is built from 16 residues. The CDR3 DNA sequence: TGTGCCAGCAGCTTAGGGACTAGCCACGGTAGGGATACGCAGTATTTT. It yields the protein CASSLGTSHGRDTQYF.

The rearrangement links TRBV11-2 to TRBJ2-3; D is ambiguous. There are 14 residues in the CDR3. Germline-derived CDR1 and CDR2 are SGHAT and FQNNGV. The ends were cut back, 1 base at V and 1 base at J, with 6 bases in the middle. Here the CDR3 reads CASSLVRGTDTQYF. CDR3 sequence (DNA): TGTGCCAGCAGCTTAGTTCGGGGCACAGATACGCAGTATTTT.